Described below is a single T cell receptor (beta chain) sequence and its context. Its specific antigen is unknown. No clone much larger than this one lies a single base away; base qualities are absent. These data are taken from a study of CD8 T cells in Susac syndrome (dated by TCRdb to about 2019). With regard to the full study: Whether CD8+ T cell activation and differentiation in Susac syndrome was antigen driven was tested using repertoire sequencing. CD8+ T cell repertoire clonality was compared between 11 to 12 healthy donors, roughly 14 Susac syndrome patients and roughly 15 multiple sclerosis patients. The paper as a whole reports these results and caveats: The study acknowledged that relatively few individuals were included in the TCR sequencing and HLA analysis.

High-throughput TCR beta sequencing profiled peripheral blood CD8+ and CD4+ T cells from healthy donors, Susac syndrome patients and multiple sclerosis patients. The multiple sclerosis controls were treatment-naive patients who had stable or active relapsing-remitting disease and met the revised McDonald criteria. Bulk CD8+ and CD4+ T cells were purified by magnetic negative isolation, whereas CD8+ TEMRA cells were enriched by FACS. Blood was drawn into EDTA tubes, processed within 24 hours, and PBMCs were isolated by density gradient centrifugation. PBMCs intended for TCR sequencing were cryopreserved in liquid nitrogen and thawed later in a water bath at 37 degrees C. A purity of at least 90% was achieved for sorted or isolated CD4+, CD8+ and CD8+ TEMRA cells. RNA was extracted using the RNeasy kit, and about 0.5 to 1 ug of the RNA was reverse transcribed with random hexamers. The immunoSEQ multiplex PCR assay, covering 54 Vbeta and 13 Jbeta segments, was used to amplify TCR beta CDR3 regions. PCR amplification bias was corrected using a synthetic template baseline for primer optimization and computational correction. The authors' analysis ran thus. Reads were annotated to V, D and J genes per IMGT and analyzed with immunoSEQ Analyzer, keeping only productive sequences. Clonality was computed as one minus Shannon entropy normalized by log2 of the number of productive unique sequences. For each patient and control, public and private clones were evaluated among the 100 most prevalent clones. Clones were defined as Susac-specific when absent from the healthy and MS cohorts, from over 950 published viral clones and from other ImmuneACCESS disease sequences. The raw public reads went through TCRdb reprocessing: fastp at Q25, MiXCR clone calling, in-frame beta chains kept. Identical CDR3 proteins give one entry, which carries the most common genes and DNA. TCRdb, not the authors, supplied the V and J calls. For this sample the table gives roughly 140,000 distinct CDR3 sequences, of which about 95% were detected only once. The top ten hold 0.15% of the sample.

Sequenced: CD8+ T cells from PBMCs. The TCR originated in a human donor with multiple sclerosis.

The nucleotide sequence is given as TGTGCCAGCAGTGAAAGAAGGGACGCAGATACGCAGTATTTT. Translated, this is CASSERRDADTQYF. The rearrangement joined TRBV2 to TRBJ2-3, with the D segment possibly TRBD1 or TRBD2, each aligning over 5 bases. V was cut back by 2 bases and J by 4 bases, leaving a gap of 10 bases between them. According to the germline V gene, CDR1 reads SNHLY and CDR2 reads FYNNEI. The CDR3 spans 14 residues, from the cysteine through the phenylalanine. The sequence is cut down to CDR3 DNA, 42 bases in frame from base 1.